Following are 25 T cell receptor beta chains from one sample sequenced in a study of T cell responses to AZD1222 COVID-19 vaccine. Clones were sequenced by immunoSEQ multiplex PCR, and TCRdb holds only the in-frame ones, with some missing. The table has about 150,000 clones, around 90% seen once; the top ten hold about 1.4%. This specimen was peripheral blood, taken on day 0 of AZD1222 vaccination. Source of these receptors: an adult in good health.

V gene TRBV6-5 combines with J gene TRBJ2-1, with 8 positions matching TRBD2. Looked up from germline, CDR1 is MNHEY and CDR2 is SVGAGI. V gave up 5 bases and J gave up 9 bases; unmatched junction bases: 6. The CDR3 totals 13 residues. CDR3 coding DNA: TGTGCCAGCAGTCAGACTAGCGAGGTTGAGCAGTTCTTC. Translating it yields CASSQTSEVEQFF.

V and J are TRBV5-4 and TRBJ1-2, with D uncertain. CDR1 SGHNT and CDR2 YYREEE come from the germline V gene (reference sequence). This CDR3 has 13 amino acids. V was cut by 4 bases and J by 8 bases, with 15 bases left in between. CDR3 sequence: CASSPGGERGYTF. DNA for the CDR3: TGTGCCAGCAGCCCGGGTGGAGAGAGGGGCTACACCTTC.

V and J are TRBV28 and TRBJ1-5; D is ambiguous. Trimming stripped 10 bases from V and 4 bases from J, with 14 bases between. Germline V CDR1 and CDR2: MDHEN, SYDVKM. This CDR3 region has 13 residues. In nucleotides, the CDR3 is TGTGCCACCAACCGGGGTGTAAATCAGCCCCAGCATTTT. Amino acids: CATNRGVNQPQHF.

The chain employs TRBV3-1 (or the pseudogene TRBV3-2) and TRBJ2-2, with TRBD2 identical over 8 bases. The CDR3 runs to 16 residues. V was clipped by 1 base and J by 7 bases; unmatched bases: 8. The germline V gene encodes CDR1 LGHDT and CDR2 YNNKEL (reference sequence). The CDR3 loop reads CASSQAIVAGLGELFF. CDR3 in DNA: TGTGCCAGCAGCCAAGCTATTGTAGCGGGGCTCGGGGAGCTGTTTTTT.

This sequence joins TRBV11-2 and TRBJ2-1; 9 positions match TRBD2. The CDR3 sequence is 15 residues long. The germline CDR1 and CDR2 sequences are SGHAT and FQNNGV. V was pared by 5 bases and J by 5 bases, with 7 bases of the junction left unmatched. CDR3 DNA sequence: TGTGCCAGCAGCACTAGACTAGCGGACGACAATGAGCAGTTCTTC. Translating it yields CASSTRLADDNEQFF.

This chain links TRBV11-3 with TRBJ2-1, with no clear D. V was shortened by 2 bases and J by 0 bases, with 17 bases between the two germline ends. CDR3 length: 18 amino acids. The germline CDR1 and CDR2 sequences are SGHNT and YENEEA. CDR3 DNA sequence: TGTGCCAGCAGCTTATCTGGCACAGCCCATAGCTCCTACAATGAGCAGTTCTTC. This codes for CASSLSGTAHSSYNEQFF.

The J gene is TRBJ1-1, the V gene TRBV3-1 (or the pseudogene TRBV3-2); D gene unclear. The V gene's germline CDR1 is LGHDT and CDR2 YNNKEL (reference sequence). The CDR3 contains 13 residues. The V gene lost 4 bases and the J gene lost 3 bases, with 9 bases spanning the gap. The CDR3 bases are TGTGCCAGCAGCCCTGGAGACCACACTGAAGCTTTCTTT. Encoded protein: CASSPGDHTEAFF.

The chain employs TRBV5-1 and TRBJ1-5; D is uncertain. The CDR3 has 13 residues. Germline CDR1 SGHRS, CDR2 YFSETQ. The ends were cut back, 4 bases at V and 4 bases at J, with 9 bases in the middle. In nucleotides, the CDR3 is TGCGCCAGCAGCCCCAGTGGGAATCAGCCCCAGCATTTT. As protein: CASSPSGNQPQHF.

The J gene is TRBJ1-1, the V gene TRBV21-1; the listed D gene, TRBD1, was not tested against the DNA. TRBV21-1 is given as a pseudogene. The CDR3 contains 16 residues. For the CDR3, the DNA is TGTGCCAGCAGCAATTCTCCCGACAGACCGAACACTGAAGCTTTCTTT. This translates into CASSNSPDRPNTEAFF.

This CDR3 is CASSYTGTGPSPLHF. The CDR3 DNA is TGTGCCAGCAGCTATACCGGGACAGGGCCCTCACCCCTCCACTTT. The chain joins TRBV7-8 to TRBJ1-6; 9 nucleotides match TRBD1. The CDR3 length is 15 residues. V shed 4 bases, J shed 10 bases, and the junction held 8 bases outside the gene matches. Looked up from germline, CDR1 is SGHVS and CDR2 is FQNEAQ.

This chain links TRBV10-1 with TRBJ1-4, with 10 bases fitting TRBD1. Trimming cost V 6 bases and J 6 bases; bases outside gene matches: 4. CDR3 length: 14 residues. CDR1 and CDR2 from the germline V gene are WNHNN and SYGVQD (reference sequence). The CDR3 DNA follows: TGCGCCAGCAGGACCGGGACAGGGGATGAAAAACTGTTTTTT. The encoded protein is CASRTGTGDEKLFF.

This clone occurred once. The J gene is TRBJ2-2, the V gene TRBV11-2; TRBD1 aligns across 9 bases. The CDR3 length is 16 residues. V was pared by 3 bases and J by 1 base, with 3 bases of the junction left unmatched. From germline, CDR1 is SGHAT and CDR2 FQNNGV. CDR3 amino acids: CASSFPGQGNTGELFF. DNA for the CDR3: TGTGCCAGCAGCTTTCCGGGACAGGGGAACACCGGGGAGCTGTTTTTT. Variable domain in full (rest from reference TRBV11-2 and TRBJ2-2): EAGVAQSPRYKIIEKRQSVAFWCNPISGHATLYWYQQILGQGPKLLIQFQNNGVVDDSQLPKDRFSAERLKGVDSTLKIQPAKLEDSAVYLCASSFPGQGNTGELFFGEGSRLTVL.

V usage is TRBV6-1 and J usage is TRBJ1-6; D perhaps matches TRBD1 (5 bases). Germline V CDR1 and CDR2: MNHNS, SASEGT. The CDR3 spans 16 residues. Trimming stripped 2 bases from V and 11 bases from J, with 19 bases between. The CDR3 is CASSERVRGDPPPLHF. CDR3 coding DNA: TGTGCCAGCAGTGAAAGGGTCCGGGGGGACCCGCCACCCCTCCACTTT.

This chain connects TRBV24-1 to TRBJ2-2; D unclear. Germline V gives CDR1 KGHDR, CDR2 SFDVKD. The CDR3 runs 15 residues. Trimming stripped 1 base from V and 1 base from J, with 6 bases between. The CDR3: CATSDFRRNTGELFF. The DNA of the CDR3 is TGTGCCACCAGTGATTTCCGCAGGAACACCGGGGAGCTGTTTTTT.

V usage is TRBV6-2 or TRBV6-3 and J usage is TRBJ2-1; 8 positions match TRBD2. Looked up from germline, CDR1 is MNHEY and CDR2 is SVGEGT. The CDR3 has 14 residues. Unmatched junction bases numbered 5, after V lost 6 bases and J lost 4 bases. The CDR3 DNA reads TGTGCCAGCAGCCCGACTAGCGAATACAATGAGCAGTTCTTC. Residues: CASSPTSEYNEQFF.

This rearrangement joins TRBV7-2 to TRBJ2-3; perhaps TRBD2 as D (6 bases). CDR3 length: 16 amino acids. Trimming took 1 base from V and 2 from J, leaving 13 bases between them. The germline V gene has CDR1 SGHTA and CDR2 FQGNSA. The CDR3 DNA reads TGTGCCAGCAGCTTAGTGGGGGGTACTACCACAGATACGCAGTATTTT. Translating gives CASSLVGGTTTDTQYF.

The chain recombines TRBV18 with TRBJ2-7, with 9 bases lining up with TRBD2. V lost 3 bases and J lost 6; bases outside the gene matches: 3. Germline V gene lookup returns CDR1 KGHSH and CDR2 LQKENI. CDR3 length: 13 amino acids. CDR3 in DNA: TGTGCCAGCTCACCGGCGGGGGGGGTCGAGCAGTACTTC. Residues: CASSPAGGVEQYF.

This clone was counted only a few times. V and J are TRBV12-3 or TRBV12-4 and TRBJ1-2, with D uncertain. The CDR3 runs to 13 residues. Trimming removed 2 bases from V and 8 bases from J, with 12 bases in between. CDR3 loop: CASSLMERAGYTF. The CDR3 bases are TGTGCCAGCAGTTTAATGGAACGGGCGGGCTACACCTTC.

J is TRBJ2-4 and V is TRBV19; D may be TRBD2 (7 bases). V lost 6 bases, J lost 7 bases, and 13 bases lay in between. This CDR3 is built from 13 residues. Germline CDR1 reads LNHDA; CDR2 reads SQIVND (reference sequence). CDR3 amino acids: CASSRGAANIQYF. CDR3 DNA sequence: TGTGCCAGTAGCCGGGGGGCTGCGAACATTCAGTACTTC.

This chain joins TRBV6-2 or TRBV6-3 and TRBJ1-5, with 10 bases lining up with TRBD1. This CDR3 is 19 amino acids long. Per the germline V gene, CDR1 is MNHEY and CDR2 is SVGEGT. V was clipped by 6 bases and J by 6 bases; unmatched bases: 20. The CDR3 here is CASSTRDRGPRVFGQPQHF. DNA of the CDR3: TGTGCCAGCAGCACCCGGGACAGGGGCCCGAGGGTCTTCGGTCAGCCCCAGCATTTT.

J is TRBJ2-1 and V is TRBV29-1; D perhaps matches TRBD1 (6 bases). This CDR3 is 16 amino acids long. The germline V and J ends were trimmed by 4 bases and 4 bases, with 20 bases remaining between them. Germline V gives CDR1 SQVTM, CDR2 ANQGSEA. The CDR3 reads CSVVSRQAGGYNEQFF. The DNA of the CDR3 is TGCAGCGTTGTTTCCCGACAGGCCGGCGGATACAATGAGCAGTTCTTC.

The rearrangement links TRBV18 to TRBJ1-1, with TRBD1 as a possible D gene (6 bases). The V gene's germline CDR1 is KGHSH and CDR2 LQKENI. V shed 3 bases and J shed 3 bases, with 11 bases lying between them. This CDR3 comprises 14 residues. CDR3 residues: CASSPRGVDTEAFF. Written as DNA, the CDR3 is TGTGCCAGCTCACCCAGGGGAGTAGACACTGAAGCTTTCTTT.

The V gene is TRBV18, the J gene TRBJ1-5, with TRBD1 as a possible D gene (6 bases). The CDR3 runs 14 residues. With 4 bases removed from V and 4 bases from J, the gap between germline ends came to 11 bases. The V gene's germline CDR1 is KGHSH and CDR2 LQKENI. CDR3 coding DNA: TGTGCCAGCTCACGAGGGGGGGGGAATCAGCCCCAGCATTTT. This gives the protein CASSRGGGNQPQHF.

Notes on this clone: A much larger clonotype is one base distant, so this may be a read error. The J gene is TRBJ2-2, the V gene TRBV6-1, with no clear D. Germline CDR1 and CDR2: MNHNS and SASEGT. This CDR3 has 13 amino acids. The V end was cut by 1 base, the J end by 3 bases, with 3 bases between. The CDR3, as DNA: TGTGCCAGCAGTGAAGGGGACACCGGGGAGCTGTTTTTT. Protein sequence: CASSEGDTGELFF.

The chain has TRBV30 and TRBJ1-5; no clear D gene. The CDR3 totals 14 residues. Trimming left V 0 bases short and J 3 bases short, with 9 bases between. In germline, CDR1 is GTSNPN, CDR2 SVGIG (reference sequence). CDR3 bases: TGTGCCTGGAGTGTTGAGGCCTTCAATCAGCCCCAGCATTTT. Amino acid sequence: CAWSVEAFNQPQHF.